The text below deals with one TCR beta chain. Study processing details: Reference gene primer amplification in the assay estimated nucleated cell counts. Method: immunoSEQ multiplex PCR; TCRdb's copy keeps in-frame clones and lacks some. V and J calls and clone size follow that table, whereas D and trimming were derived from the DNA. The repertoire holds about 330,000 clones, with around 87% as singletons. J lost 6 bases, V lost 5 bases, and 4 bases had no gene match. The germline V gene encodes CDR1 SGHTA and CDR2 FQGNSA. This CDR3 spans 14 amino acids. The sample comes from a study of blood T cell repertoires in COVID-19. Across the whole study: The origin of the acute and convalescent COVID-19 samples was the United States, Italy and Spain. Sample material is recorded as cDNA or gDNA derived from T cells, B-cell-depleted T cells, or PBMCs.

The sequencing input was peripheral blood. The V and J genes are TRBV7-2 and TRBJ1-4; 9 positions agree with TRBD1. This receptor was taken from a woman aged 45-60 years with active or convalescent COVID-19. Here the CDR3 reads CASSLDRGYEKLFF. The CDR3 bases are TGTGCCAGCAGCCTGGACAGGGGATATGAAAAACTGTTTTTT.